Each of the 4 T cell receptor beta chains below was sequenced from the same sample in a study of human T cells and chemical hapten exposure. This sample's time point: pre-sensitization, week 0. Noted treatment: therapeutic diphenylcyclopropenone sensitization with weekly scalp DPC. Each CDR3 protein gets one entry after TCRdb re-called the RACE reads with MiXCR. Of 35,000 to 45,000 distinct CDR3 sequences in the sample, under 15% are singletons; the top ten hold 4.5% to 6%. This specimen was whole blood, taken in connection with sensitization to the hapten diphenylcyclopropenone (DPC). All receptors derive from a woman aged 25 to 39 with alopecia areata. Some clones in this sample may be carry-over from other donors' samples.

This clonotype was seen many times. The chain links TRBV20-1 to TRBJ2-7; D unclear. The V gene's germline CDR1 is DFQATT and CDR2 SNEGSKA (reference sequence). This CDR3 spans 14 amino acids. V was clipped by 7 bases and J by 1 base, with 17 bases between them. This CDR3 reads CSVLSRARSYEQYF. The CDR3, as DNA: TGCAGTGTTCTATCACGGGCCCGATCCTACGAGCAGTACTTC.

The CDR3 is CASSQRYEQYF. The CDR3 DNA is TGTGCCAGCAGCCAAAGATACGAGCAGTACTTC. The chain recombines TRBV14 with TRBJ2-7; D uncertain. V was pared by 2 bases and J by 4 bases, with 3 bases between. This CDR3 comprises 11 residues. Looked up from germline, CDR1 is SGHDN and CDR2 is FVKESK.

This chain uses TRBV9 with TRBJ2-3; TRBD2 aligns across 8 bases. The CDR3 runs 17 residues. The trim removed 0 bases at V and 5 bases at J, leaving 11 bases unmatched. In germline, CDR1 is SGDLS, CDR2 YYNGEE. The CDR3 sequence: CASSVEGGVAGQDTQYF. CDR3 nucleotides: TGTGCCAGCAGCGTAGAGGGTGGGGTAGCGGGGCAAGATACGCAGTATTTT.

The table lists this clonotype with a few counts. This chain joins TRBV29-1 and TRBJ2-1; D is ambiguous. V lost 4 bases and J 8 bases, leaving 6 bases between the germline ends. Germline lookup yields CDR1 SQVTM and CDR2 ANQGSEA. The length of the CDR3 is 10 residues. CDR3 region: CSVGAYEQFF. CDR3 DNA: TGCAGCGTTGGAGCATATGAGCAGTTCTTC.